This T cell receptor beta chain was profiled in a study of blood T cell repertoires in COVID-19. On the study more broadly: Sites across the United States, Italy and Spain contributed samples from acute and convalescent COVID-19.

The ends were cut back, 3 bases at V and 1 base at J, with 9 bases in the middle. This CDR3 spans 14 amino acids. Germline CDR1 is LNHDA and CDR2 is SQIVND (reference sequence). Sequenced by immunoSEQ multiplex PCR; TCRdb stores in-frame clones only, minus some. The sample carries roughly 350,000 clones, about 87% recorded once. Patients from Seattle were sampled longitudinally, starting during active infection. The sample consisted of peripheral blood. This receptor was obtained from a woman between 50 and 59 years old with COVID-19, enrolled during active disease. The V gene is TRBV19, the J gene TRBJ1-1; D ambiguous. The CDR3 sequence: CASSMGSENTEAFF. Written as DNA, the CDR3 is TGTGCCAGTAGTATGGGCAGTGAGAACACTGAAGCTTTCTTT.